This TCR beta chain was identified during a study of identical twins. Findings of the study overall: Insertion counts were lower in abundant cord blood beta clonotypes, a trend that memory repertoires did not show.

Germline assignment: CDR1 SGHVS and CDR2 FQNEAQ. V lost 5 bases and J 2 bases, leaving 21 bases between the germline ends. The CDR3 sequence is 18 residues long. This clonotype occurred a few times. Its antigen is currently unknown. TCRdb ran MiXCR on the 5' RACE reads and lists one entry per CDR3 protein. The sample carries approximately 500,000 distinct CDR3 sequences, around 15% recorded once. These data also featured in a second study, about yellow fever vaccine responses in identical twins.

This TCR was sampled from a woman aged 18 to 35 in good health. The sample was CD4+ T cells sorted from blood. The J gene is TRBJ2-2, the V gene TRBV7-8; D is undetermined. Here the CDR3 DNA reads TGTGCCAGCAGCCGCGCCCCCTTAGGGAATCTAAACACCGGGGAGCTGTTTTTT. Its protein product is CASSRAPLGNLNTGELFF.